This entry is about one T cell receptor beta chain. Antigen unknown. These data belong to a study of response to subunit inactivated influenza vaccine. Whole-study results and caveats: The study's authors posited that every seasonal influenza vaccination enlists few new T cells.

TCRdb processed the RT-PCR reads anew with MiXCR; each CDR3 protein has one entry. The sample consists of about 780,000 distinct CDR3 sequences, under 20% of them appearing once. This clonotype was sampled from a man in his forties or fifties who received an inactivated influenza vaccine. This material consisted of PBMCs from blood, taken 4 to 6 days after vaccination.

The CDR3 DNA reads as TGTGCCAGCAGAAAGATATTAGCGGGGGGGCTCAATGAGCAGTTCTTC. As protein: CASRKILAGGLNEQFF. The chain links TRBV12-3 or TRBV12-4 to TRBJ2-1, with TRBD2 identical over 11 bases. This CDR3 region has 16 residues. The J segment lost 6 bases and the V segment lost 6 bases, leaving 10 bases of the junction unmatched.